This TCR beta chain was obtained from a study of human T cells and chemical hapten exposure. Study-wide results and limits: TCRs at a frequency above 1 in 1000 stayed unchanged with DPC sensitization.

V was clipped by 7 bases and J by 0 bases; unmatched bases: 7. The germline CDR1 and CDR2 sequences are DFQATT and SNEGSKA (reference sequence). This CDR3 is 15 amino acids long. As the library was built, unique molecular identifiers were attached to individual cDNA molecules. Original data processing: A per-sample median of roughly 96,000 TCRs was observed, with a range of about 20,000 to 750,000. Each CDR3 protein gets one entry after TCRdb re-called the reads with MiXCR. The V and J calls reflect TCRdb's pipeline rather than the authors' work. Found here are about 120,000 distinct CDR3 sequences, over 6.5% of them singletons; the top ten hold approximately 1.4%. Ten or more counts support this clonotype. Its antigen is as yet unknown. The authors' total RNA extraction used unfractionated whole blood.

This sequence originates from a human donor in good health. Some clones in this sample may be carry-over from other donors' samples. The rearrangement links TRBV20-1 to TRBJ2-1, with 9 nucleotides matching TRBD2. The specimen was whole blood. The CDR3 spells CSVKGREGSYNEQFF. The DNA for the CDR3 is TGCAGTGTTAAGGGGCGGGAGGGCTCCTACAATGAGCAGTTCTTC.